The entry that follows covers one T cell receptor beta chain sequence. These data originate in a study of blood T cell repertoires in COVID-19. Study-wide context: Samples representing acute and convalescent COVID-19 were sourced from the United States, Italy and Spain. PBMCs, B-cell-depleted T cells, or T cells were the source of the cDNA or gDNA that made up the material.

As processed by the authors: Estimation of nucleated cell counts was performed using reference gene primer amplification. The protocol was immunoSEQ multiplex PCR, while the TCRdb copy is restricted to in-frame clones and leaves out a portion. The V and J calls and clone size were taken over from that table, and D and trimming were inferred from the DNA. This sample has around 500,000 clones, with roughly 85% found just once. This CDR3 is 15 amino acids long. Trimming at V came to 5 bases and at J to 2 bases, leaving 3 bases not matched to a gene. Germline V gene sequence: CDR1 ENHRY, CDR2 SYGVKD. The receptor was isolated from a human donor in a cohort sampled during active COVID-19. The material sequenced was peripheral blood. The chain carries TRBV10-3 and TRBJ1-2; 12 bases agree with TRBD1. CDR3 residues: CAISTGTGGNYGYTF. CDR3 nucleotide sequence: TGTGCCATCAGTACCGGGACAGGGGGCAACTATGGCTACACCTTC.